This T cell receptor beta chain is drawn from a study of a mutant IDH1 vaccine in newly diagnosed glioma. Overall study findings and caveats: Across multiple MHC alleles, 93.3% of patients had vaccine-induced responses.

Concerning this clone: The antigen remains unidentified.

Time point defined: week 47, end of study. Vaccination used 300 ug of mutant IDH1 20-mer peptide per dose, with topical imiquimod. Each of the donors came in with new WHO grade 3 or 4 astrocytomas that were IDH1-mutant and ATRX-lost. The trim removed 0 bases at V and 8 bases at J, leaving 7 bases unmatched. This CDR3 is built from 15 residues. Germline CDR1 is LGHNA and CDR2 is YSLEER. Using immunoSEQ multiplex PCR, the repertoire was profiled, and TCRdb retains in-frame clones only, with some absent. The sample has roughly 43,000 clones, around 82% seen once. The input for sequencing was PBMCs, taken from a glioma patient whose treatment included an IDH1 peptide vaccine. This chain joins TRBV4-3 and TRBJ1-2; 9 nucleotides align to TRBD1. The origin of this receptor is a man between 18 and 29 years old with glioma. Some clones in this sample may be carry-over from other donors' samples. In nucleotides, the CDR3 is TGCGCCAGCAGCCAAGAACAGGGGGCTGGTAGAGGCTACACCTTC. Translation: CASSQEQGAGRGYTF.